This T cell receptor (beta chain) is drawn from a study of OX40 agonist ivuxolimab in advanced cancers. In this sample, this clone turned up a few times. Trimming shortened V by 1 base and J by 2 bases, and 11 bases separated the two germline ends. From germline, CDR1 is SGHTA and CDR2 FQGNSA. CDR3 length: 16 amino acids. Assay used: immunoSEQ multiplex PCR; TCRdb lists only in-frame clones, some missing. The sample includes 74,000 or so clones, 85% to 90% of them seen just once. Autoimmune disease history or systemic immunosuppression led to patient exclusion. Sequenced here: CD4+ or CD8+ T cells sorted from blood, sampled in a trial of the OX40 agonist ivuxolimab. This chain connects TRBV7-2 to TRBJ2-2; a possible D gene is TRBD2 (6 bases). This receptor was obtained from an adult with an advanced solid tumor such as melanoma, head and neck, liver or kidney cancer. DNA for the CDR3: TGTGCCAGCAGCTTAGGGCAGGGAGGCAACACCGGGGAGCTGTTTTTT. It codes for CASSLGQGGNTGELFF. The whole variable domain, remainder taken from reference TRBV7-2 and TRBJ2-2, is GAGVSQSPSNKVTEKGKDVELRCDPISGHTALYWYRQSLGQGLEFLIYFQGNSAPDKSGLPSDRFSAERTGGSVSTLTIQRTQQEDSAVYLCASSLGQGGNTGELFFGEGSRLTVL.